This passage covers 17 T cell receptor beta chains from one sample sequenced in a study of T cell repertoires in cytomegalovirus infection. TCRdb processed the reads anew with MiXCR; each CDR3 protein has one entry. The data hold around 630,000 distinct CDR3 sequences, with roughly 26% observed a single time. The sequenced sample consisted of CD8+ T cells from PBMCs. The receptors originated from a human donor in good health (CMV status not recorded). Some clones in this sample may be carry-over from other donors' samples.

This clonotype was seen only a few times. This sequence joins TRBV2 and TRBJ2-1, with TRBD1 as a possible D gene (6 bases). Per germline, CDR1 SNHLY and CDR2 FYNNEI. Trimming took off 3 bases at V and 9 bases at J, with 18 bases between the two ends. The CDR3 is 15 amino acids. The CDR3 DNA reads TGTGCCAGCAGTGAGGCCGCTACAGGGAGCGGTGAGCAGTTCTTC. Its translation: CASSEAATGSGEQFF.

This clonotype came up a few times. The DNA for the CDR3 is TGTGCCAGCAGCTTGGGACAGGGGGGACTCACAGATACGCAGTATTTT. It codes for CASSLGQGGLTDTQYF. The chain joins TRBV5-5 to TRBJ2-3; TRBD1 matches at 9 bases. The junction had 4 bases not matched to a gene; V was cut back by 0 bases and J by 2 bases. CDR3 size: 16 residues. Germline lookup yields CDR1 SGHKS and CDR2 YYEKEE (reference sequence).

The V gene is TRBV4-1, the J gene TRBJ2-3; D is possibly TRBD2 (6 bases). Germline CDR1 MGHRA, CDR2 YSYEKL. There are 18 residues in the CDR3. V lost 1 base and J lost 3, with 20 bases in between. CDR3 nucleotide sequence: TGCGCCAGCAGCCAAGTGACGTACCGGGACTCTAAAACAGATACGCAGTATTTT. It encodes CASSQVTYRDSKTDTQYF.

This clonotype was detected ten times or more. V and J are TRBV7-6 and TRBJ2-7; D remains unclear. CDR3 length equals 13 residues. The germline CDR1 and CDR2 sequences are SGHVS and FNYEAQ. Trimming pared 1 base from V and 6 bases from J, leaving 10 bases between. This CDR3 reads CASSLDVWAEQYF. The CDR3 nucleotides read TGTGCCAGCAGCTTAGATGTTTGGGCCGAGCAGTACTTC.

In this sample, this clonotype turned up many times. This rearrangement joins TRBV7-9 to TRBJ2-7; TRBD1 matches at 9 bases. J gave up 2 bases and V 11 bases, and 4 bases lay outside the gene matches. Germline V CDR1 and CDR2: SEHNR, FQNEAQ (reference sequence). The length of the CDR3 is 12 residues. CDR3 in amino acids: CAGQGSTYEQYF. CDR3 nucleotide sequence: TGTGCCGGACAGGGGTCAACCTACGAGCAGTACTTC.

This clonotype was seen only a few times. The chain carries TRBV5-1 and TRBJ2-5; D uncertain. This CDR3 spans 13 amino acids. Germline V CDR1 and CDR2: SGHRS, YFSETQ. Trimming removed 0 bases at V and 3 bases at J, with 6 bases between. CDR3 nucleotide sequence: TGCGCCAGCAGCTTGGCCGCAGAAGAGACCCAGTACTTC. Translating gives CASSLAAEETQYF.

The chain employs TRBV20-1 and TRBJ2-7; D is unclear. Germline CDR1 and CDR2: DFQATT and SNEGSKA (reference sequence). CDR3 length: 14 amino acids. The V end lost 1 base, the J end lost 0 bases, and 10 bases lay between the germline ends. This CDR3 reads CSARVLQSSYEQYF. The CDR3 DNA reads TGCAGTGCTAGAGTTTTACAGAGCTCCTACGAGCAGTACTTC.

The chain recombines TRBV7-9 with TRBJ1-5; tentatively, D is TRBD1 (6 bases). Germline loops: CDR1 SEHNR, CDR2 FQNEAQ (reference sequence). The V end lost 5 bases, the J end lost 4 bases, and 24 bases lay between the germline ends. The CDR3 contains 18 residues. CDR3 in amino acids: CASSPLLTGRLGNQPQHF. The CDR3 DNA reads TGTGCCAGCAGCCCCCTTTTGACAGGAAGGTTGGGAAATCAGCCCCAGCATTTT.

This clonotype turned up a few times. V gene TRBV12-3 or TRBV12-4 combines with J gene TRBJ2-7; D gene unclear. Trimming removed 3 bases at V and 6 bases at J, with 18 bases between. This CDR3 has 15 residues. In DNA form, the CDR3 reads TGTGCCAGCAGTTTTTCTCCTTCCCTCGGTATCGAGCAGTACTTC. Its translation: CASSFSPSLGIEQYF.

This clonotype has a handful of counts. This chain joins TRBV9 and TRBJ2-2, with unresolved D. The CDR3 loop spans 16 amino acids. With 0 bases removed from V and 0 bases from J, the gap between germline ends came to 9 bases. Germline V lookup: CDR1 SGDLS, CDR2 YYNGEE. CDR3 DNA: TGTGCCAGCAGCGTAGAAGGTAAAACGAACACCGGGGAGCTGTTTTTT. It encodes CASSVEGKTNTGELFF. The variable domain in full, with the rest retrieved from reference TRBV9 and TRBJ2-2, is DSGVTQTPKHLITATGQRVTLRCSPRSGDLSVYWYQQSLDQGLQFLIQYYNGEERAKGNILERFSAQQFPDLHSELNLSSLELGDSALYFCASSVEGKTNTGELFFGEGSRLTVL.

This clonotype was counted many times. The chain is built from TRBV7-9 and TRBJ1-1, with no clear D. Germline loops: CDR1 SEHNR, CDR2 FQNEAQ (reference sequence). The ends were cut back, 3 bases at V and 6 bases at J, with 5 bases in the middle. CDR3 length: 11 residues. The CDR3 is CASSLSAEAFF. CDR3 DNA: TGTGCCAGCAGCTTGTCGGCTGAAGCTTTCTTT.

This clonotype was observed many times. The J gene is TRBJ2-4, the V gene TRBV7-2, with D perhaps matching TRBD1 (6 bases). From germline, CDR1 is SGHTA and CDR2 FQGNSA. The germline V and J ends were trimmed by 5 bases and 8 bases, with 13 bases remaining between them. The CDR3 spans 13 residues. CDR3 loop: CASSPLAGDIQYF. For the CDR3, the DNA is TGTGCCAGCAGCCCCTTGGCAGGGGACATTCAGTACTTC.

The chain links TRBV20-1 to TRBJ1-1; D is unresolved. The CDR3 contains 13 residues. Trimming removed 3 bases from V and 5 bases from J, with 13 bases in between. CDR1 and CDR2 (germline): DFQATT, SNEGSKA (reference sequence). The DNA for the CDR3 is TGCAGTGCTAGGGTAATCGGTTCGACTGAAGCTTTCTTT. Translation: CSARVIGSTEAFF.

V gene TRBV20-1 combines with J gene TRBJ1-2; D gene unclear. Germline V gene sequence: CDR1 DFQATT, CDR2 SNEGSKA (reference sequence). The CDR3 has 14 residues. Between the trimmed V and J ends, which lost 0 bases and 2 bases, there was a span of 10 bases. The CDR3 reads CSARDPGNNYGYTF. Here the CDR3 DNA reads TGCAGTGCTAGAGATCCGGGAAACAACTATGGCTACACCTTC.

This clonotype was recorded a few times. The chain joins TRBV7-9 to TRBJ2-3; 8 nucleotides agree with TRBD1. This CDR3 contains 15 residues. Germline V gene lookup returns CDR1 SEHNR and CDR2 FQNEAQ (reference sequence). The junction had 8 bases not matched to a gene; V was cut back by 5 bases and J by 4 bases. DNA of the CDR3: TGTGCCAGCAGCAACCGACAGGGGCAGGCAGATACGCAGTATTTT. It encodes CASSNRQGQADTQYF.

The J gene is TRBJ2-3, the V gene TRBV19; 11 bases are shared with TRBD2. The CDR3 runs 18 residues. V was clipped by 6 bases and J by 0 bases; unmatched bases: 11. Germline CDR1 LNHDA, CDR2 SQIVND (reference sequence). CDR3 loop: CASSLTSGGPLSTDTQYF. The CDR3 nucleotides are TGTGCCAGTAGCCTTACTAGCGGGGGCCCACTTAGCACAGATACGCAGTATTTT.

The chain joins TRBV7-9 to TRBJ2-1; possible D gene TRBD1, 6 bases. Trimming pared 5 bases from V and 9 bases from J, leaving 11 bases between. The CDR3 runs to 12 residues. The germline CDR1 and CDR2 sequences are SEHNR and FQNEAQ (reference sequence). CDR3 DNA: TGTGCCAGCAGCAAGGACAGTGGTGAGCAGTTCTTC. Protein product: CASSKDSGEQFF. Full variable domain (remainder filled in from reference TRBV7-9 and TRBJ2-1): DTGVSQNPRHKITKRGQNVTFRCDPISEHNRLYWYRQTLGQGPEFLTYFQNEAQLEKSRLLSDRFSAERPKGSFSTLEIQRTEQGDSAMYLCASSKDSGEQFFGPGTRLTVL.